The clone carrying this T cell receptor beta chain was detected only once. The sample belongs to a study of control samples from healthy donors and cancer patients. The CDR3 has 13 amino acids. Germline V gene data show CDR1 as SGHNT and CDR2 as YYREEE (reference sequence). Trimming cost V 4 bases and J 3 bases; bases outside gene matches: 2. Measured with immunoSEQ multiplex PCR; TCRdb has only the in-frame clones, and not every one. The table includes roughly 120,000 clones, over 75% detected once. The sequence was obtained from a woman between 45 and 65 years old with colorectal cancer. V and J are TRBV5-4 and TRBJ2-3; 7 bases are shared with TRBD1. Sequenced sample: PBMCs. The CDR3: CASSPDRTDTQYF. In DNA form, the CDR3 reads TGTGCCAGCAGCCCGGACAGGACAGATACGCAGTATTTT.